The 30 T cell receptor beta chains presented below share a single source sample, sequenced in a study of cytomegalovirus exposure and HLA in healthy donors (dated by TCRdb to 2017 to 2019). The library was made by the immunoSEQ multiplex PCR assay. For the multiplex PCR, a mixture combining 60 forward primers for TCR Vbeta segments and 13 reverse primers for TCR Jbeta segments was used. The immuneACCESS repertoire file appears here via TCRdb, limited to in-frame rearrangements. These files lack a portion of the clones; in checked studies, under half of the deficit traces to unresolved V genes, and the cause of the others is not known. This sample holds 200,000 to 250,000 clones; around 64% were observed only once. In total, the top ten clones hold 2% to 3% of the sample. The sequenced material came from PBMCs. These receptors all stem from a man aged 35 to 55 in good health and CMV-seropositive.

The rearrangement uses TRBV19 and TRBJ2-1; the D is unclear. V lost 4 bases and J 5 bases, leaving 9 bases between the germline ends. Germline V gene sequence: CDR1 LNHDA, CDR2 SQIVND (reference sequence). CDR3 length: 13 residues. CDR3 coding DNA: TGTGCCAGTAGTAGAGGCGGAAACAATGAGCAGTTCTTC. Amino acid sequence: CASSRGGNNEQFF.

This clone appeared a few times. As DNA, the CDR3 is TGTGCCAGCTCCAGGACAGGGCCTCGTGGCTACACCTTC. Its protein product is CASSRTGPRGYTF. The chain recombines TRBV28 with TRBJ1-2, with TRBD1 matching over 8 bases. The length of the CDR3 is 13 residues. Per the germline V gene, CDR1 is MDHEN and CDR2 is SYDVKM. Trimming took 8 bases from V and 7 from J; bases not matched to a gene: 9.

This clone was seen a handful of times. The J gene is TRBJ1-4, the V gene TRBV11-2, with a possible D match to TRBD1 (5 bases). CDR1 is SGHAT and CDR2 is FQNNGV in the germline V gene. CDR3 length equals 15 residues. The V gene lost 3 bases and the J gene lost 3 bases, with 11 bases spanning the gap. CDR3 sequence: CASSLGGEANEKLFF. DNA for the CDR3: TGTGCCAGCAGCTTGGGAGGGGAGGCTAATGAAAAACTGTTTTTT. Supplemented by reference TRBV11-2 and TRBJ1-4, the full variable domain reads EAGVAQSPRYKIIEKRQSVAFWCNPISGHATLYWYQQILGQGPKLLIQFQNNGVVDDSQLPKDRFSAERLKGVDSTLKIQPAKLEDSAVYLCASSLGGEANEKLFFGSGTQLSVL.

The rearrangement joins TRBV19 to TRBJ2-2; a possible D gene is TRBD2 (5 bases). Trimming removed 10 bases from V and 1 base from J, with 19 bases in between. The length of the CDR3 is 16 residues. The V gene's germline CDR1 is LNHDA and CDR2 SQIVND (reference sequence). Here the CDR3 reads CATRVGKGKNTGELFF. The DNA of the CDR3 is TGTGCCACACGGGTCGGGAAGGGTAAGAACACCGGGGAGCTGTTTTTT.

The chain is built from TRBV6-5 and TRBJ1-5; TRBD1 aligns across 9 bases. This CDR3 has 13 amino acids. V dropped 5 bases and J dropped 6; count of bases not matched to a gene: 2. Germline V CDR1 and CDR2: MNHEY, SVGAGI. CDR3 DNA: TGTGCCAGCAGTGTGGACAGGGGTCAGCCCCAGCATTTT. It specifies CASSVDRGQPQHF.

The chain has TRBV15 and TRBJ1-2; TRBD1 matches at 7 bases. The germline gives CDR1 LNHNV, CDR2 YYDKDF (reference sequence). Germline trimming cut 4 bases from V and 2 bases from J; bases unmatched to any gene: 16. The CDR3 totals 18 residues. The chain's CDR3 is CATSNLARGRLANYGYTF. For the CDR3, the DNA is TGTGCCACCAGCAACCTTGCCAGGGGGAGATTGGCAAACTATGGCTACACCTTC.

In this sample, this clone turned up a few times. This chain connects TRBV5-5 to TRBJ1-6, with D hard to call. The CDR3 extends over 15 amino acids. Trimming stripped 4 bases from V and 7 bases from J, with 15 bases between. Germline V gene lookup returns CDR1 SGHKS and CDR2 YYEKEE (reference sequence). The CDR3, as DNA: TGTGCCAGCAGCATAACCGGGAGAACCAATTCACCCCTCCACTTT. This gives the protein CASSITGRTNSPLHF.

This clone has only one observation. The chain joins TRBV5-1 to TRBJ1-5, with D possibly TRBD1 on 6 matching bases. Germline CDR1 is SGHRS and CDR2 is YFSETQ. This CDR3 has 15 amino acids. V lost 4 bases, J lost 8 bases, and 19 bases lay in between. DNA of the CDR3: TGCGCCAGCAGCCGAGGGGGGGAGCAGCAGGAGCCCCAGCATTTT. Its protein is CASSRGGEQQEPQHF.

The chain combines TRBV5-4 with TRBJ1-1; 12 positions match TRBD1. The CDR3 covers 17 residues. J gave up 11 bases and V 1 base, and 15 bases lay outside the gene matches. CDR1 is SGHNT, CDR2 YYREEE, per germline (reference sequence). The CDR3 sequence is CASSLSRGQGARSAAFF. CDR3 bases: TGTGCCAGCAGCTTGTCGCGGGGACAGGGGGCGCGTTCGGCCGCTTTCTTT. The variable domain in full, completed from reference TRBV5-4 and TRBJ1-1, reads ETGVTQSPTHLIKTRGQQVTLRCSSQSGHNTVSWYQQALGQGPQFIFQYYREEENGRGNFPPRFSGLQFPNYSSELNVNALELDDSALYLCASSLSRGQGARSAAFFGQGTRLTVV.

CDR3 nucleotides: TGTGCCAGCAGCTTAGATTGGAGGTCCACTGAAGCTTTCTTT. Its translation: CASSLDWRSTEAFF. V is TRBV7-8 and J is TRBJ1-1; no definite D call. V was trimmed by 1 base and J by 4 bases, leaving 10 bases between them. CDR1 and CDR2 from the germline V gene are SGHVS and FQNEAQ. This CDR3 spans 14 amino acids.

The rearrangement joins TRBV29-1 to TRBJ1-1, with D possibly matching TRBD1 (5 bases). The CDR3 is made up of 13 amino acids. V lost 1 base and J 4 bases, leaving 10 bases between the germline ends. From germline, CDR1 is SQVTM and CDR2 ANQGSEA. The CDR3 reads CSVEGRGSTEAFF. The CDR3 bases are TGCAGCGTTGAAGGTCGGGGGAGCACTGAAGCTTTCTTT.

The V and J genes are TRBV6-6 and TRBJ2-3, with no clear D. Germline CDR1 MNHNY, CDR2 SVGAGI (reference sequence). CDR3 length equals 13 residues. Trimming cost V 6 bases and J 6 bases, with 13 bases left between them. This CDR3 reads CASRHKKLDTQYF. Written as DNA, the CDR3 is TGTGCCAGCAGGCATAAGAAACTGGATACGCAGTATTTT.

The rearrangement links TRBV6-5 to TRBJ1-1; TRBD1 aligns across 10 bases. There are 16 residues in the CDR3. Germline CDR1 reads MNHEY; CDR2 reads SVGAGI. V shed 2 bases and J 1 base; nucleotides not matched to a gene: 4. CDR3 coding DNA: TGTGCCAGCAGTTACGATAGGACAGGGGGGAACACTGAAGCTTTCTTT. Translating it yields CASSYDRTGGNTEAFF.

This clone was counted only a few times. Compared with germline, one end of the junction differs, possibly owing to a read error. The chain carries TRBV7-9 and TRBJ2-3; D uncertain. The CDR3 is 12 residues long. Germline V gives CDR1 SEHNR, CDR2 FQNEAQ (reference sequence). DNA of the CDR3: TGTTCCAGCAGCTTAGGTCCACTGGCGCAGTATTTT. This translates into CSSSLGPLAQYF.

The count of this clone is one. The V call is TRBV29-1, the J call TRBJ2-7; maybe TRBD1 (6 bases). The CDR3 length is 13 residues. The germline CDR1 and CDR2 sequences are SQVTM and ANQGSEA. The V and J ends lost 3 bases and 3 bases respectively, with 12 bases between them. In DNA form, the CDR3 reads TGCAGCGTTGACCAAGGGGGTAACTACGAGCAGTACTTC. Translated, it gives CSVDQGGNYEQYF.

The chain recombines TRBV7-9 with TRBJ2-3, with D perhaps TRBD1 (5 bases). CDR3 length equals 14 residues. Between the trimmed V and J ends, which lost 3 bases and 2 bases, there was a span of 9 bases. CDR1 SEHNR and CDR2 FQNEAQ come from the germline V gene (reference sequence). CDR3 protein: CASSLTDSTDTQYF. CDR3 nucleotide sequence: TGTGCCAGCAGCTTGACAGATTCCACAGATACGCAGTATTTT.

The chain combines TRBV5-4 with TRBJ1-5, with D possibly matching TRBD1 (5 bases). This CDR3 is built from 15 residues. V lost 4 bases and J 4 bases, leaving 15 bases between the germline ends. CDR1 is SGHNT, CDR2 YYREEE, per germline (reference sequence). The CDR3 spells CASSRDPGGNQPQHF. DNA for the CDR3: TGTGCCAGCAGCAGAGACCCTGGGGGGAATCAGCCCCAGCATTTT.

The CDR3 here is CASSYGVANTEAFF. The DNA of the CDR3 is TGCGCCAGCTCGTACGGGGTCGCGAACACTGAAGCTTTCTTT. The gene calls are TRBV4-1 and TRBJ1-1; D is uncertain. The germline V gene has CDR1 MGHRA and CDR2 YSYEKL. The CDR3 consists of 14 residues. Trimming stripped 8 bases from V and 1 base from J, with 14 bases between.

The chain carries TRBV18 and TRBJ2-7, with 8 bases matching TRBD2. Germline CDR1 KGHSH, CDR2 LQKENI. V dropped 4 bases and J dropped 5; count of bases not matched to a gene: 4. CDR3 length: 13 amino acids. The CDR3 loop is CASSRGGRNEQYF. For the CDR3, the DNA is TGTGCCAGCTCACGCGGGGGGCGGAACGAGCAGTACTTC. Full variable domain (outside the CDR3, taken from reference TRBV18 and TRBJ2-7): NAGVMQNPRHLVRRRGQEARLRCSPMKGHSHVYWYRQLPEEGLKFMVYLQKENIIDESGMPKERFSAEFPKEGPSILRIQQVVRGDSAAYFCASSRGGRNEQYFGPGTRLTVT.

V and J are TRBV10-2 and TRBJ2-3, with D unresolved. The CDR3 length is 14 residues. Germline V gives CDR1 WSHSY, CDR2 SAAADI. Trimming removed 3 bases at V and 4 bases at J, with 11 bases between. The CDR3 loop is CASSDRLPPDTQYF. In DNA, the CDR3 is TGCGCCAGCAGTGACCGCCTACCCCCAGATACGCAGTATTTT.

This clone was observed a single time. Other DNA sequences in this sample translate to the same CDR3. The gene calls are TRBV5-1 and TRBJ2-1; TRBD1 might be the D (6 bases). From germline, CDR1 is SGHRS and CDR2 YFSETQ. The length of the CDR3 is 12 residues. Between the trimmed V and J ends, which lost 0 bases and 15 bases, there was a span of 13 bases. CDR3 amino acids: CASSLEGHGGFF. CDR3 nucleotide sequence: TGCGCCAGCAGCTTGGAGGGACACGGTGGGTTCTTC.

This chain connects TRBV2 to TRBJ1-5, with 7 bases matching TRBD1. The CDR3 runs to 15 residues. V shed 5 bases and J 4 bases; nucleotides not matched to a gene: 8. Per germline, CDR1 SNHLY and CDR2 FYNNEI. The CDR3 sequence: CASSSPTGVNQPQHF. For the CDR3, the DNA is TGTGCCAGCAGTTCTCCAACAGGGGTAAATCAGCCCCAGCATTTT.

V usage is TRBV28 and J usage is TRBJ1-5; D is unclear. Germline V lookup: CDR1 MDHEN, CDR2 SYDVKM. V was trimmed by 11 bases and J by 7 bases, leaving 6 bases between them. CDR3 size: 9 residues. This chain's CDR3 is CAGRQPQHF. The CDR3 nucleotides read TGTGCCGGTCGGCAGCCCCAGCATTTT.

The CDR3: CATRRQGIGTDTQYF. CDR3 in DNA: TGTGCCACGAGAAGACAGGGGATTGGCACAGATACGCAGTATTTT. This chain joins TRBV6-1 and TRBJ2-3; 8 positions match TRBD1. V shed 10 bases, J shed 1 base, and the junction held 10 bases outside the gene matches. This CDR3 spans 15 amino acids. Germline V gene sequence: CDR1 MNHNS, CDR2 SASEGT.

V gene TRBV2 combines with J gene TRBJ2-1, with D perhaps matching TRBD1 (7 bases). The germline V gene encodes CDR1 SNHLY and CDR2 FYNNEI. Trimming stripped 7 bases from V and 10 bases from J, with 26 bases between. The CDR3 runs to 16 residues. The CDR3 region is CASTRDRGLPGGEQFF. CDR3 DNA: TGTGCCAGCACTAGGGACCGGGGACTCCCAGGGGGGGAGCAGTTCTTC.

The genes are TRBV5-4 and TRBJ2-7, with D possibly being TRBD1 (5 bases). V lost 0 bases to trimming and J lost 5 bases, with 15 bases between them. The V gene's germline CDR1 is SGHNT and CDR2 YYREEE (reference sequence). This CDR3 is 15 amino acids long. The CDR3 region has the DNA TGTGCCAGCAGCTTGGCCGGGTCAGGGATAGACGAGCAGTACTTC. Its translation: CASSLAGSGIDEQYF.

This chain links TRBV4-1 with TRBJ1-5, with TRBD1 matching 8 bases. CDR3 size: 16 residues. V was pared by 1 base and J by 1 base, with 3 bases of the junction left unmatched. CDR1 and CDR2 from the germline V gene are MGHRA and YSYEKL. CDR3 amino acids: CASSQGTGISNQPQHF. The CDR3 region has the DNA TGCGCCAGCAGCCAAGGGACAGGGATAAGCAATCAGCCCCAGCATTTT.

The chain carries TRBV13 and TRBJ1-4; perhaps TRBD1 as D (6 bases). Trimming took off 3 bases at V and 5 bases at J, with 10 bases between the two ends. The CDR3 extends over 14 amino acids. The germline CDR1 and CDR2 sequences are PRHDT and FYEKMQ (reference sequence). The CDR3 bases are TGTGCCAGCAGCTTTAACAGGGCGAATGAAAAACTGTTTTTT. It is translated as CASSFNRANEKLFF.

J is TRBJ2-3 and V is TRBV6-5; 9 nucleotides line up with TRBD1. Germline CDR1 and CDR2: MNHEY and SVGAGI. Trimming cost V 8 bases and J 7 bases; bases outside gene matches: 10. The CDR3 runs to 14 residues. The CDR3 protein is CASWDREIRNTQYF. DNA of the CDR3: TGTGCCAGCTGGGACAGGGAAATTAGGAATACGCAGTATTTT.

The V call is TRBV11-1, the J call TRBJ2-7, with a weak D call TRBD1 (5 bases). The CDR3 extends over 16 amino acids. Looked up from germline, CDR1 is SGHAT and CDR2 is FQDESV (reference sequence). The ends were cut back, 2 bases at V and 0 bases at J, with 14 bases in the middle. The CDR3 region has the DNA TGTGCCAGCAGCTTATTTCAGGGCCCAAGCTCCTACGAGCAGTACTTC. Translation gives CASSLFQGPSSYEQYF.